Listed here are 24 T cell receptor beta chains from one sample, sequenced in a study of cytomegalovirus exposure and HLA in healthy donors. PCR involved 60 Vbeta and 13 Jbeta primers. Produced via immunoSEQ multiplex PCR; TCRdb's table is partial and in-frame only. Of 200,000 to 250,000 clones listed, roughly four fifths are singletons. Sequencing was done on a sample of PBMCs. These receptors originate from a woman in her thirties or forties in good health and CMV-seronegative.

The gene calls are TRBV10-2 and TRBJ2-7, with a possible D match to TRBD2 (5 bases). V lost 2 bases and J lost 3, with 5 bases in between. The CDR3 consists of 12 residues. CDR1 and CDR2 (germline): WSHSY, SAAADI. The CDR3 bases are TGCGCCAGCAGTGAGGGGAGCTACGAGCAGTACTTC. It is translated as CASSEGSYEQYF.

The chain combines TRBV28 with TRBJ1-2; D is ambiguous. The V gene lost 5 bases and the J gene lost 5 bases, with 6 bases spanning the gap. The germline CDR1 and CDR2 sequences are MDHEN and SYDVKM. The CDR3 has 11 amino acids. CDR3 sequence: CASSDKYGYTF. As DNA, the CDR3 is TGTGCCAGCAGTGACAAGTATGGCTACACCTTC.

The J gene is TRBJ2-7, the V gene TRBV18; 14 bases are a match to TRBD2. The CDR3 runs 14 residues. V was pared by 2 bases and J by 6 bases, with 0 bases of the junction left unmatched. Germline V gives CDR1 KGHSH, CDR2 LQKENI. The CDR3 here is CASSPGTSGSEQYF. DNA for the CDR3: TGTGCCAGCTCACCAGGGACTAGCGGGAGCGAGCAGTACTTC.

The gene calls are TRBV5-6 and TRBJ2-1, with TRBD2 identical over 10 bases. The CDR3 runs 16 residues. CDR1 is SGHDT and CDR2 is YYEEEE in the germline V gene. The V segment lost 0 bases and the J segment 4 bases; nucleotides outside the gene matches: 4. The CDR3 loop is CASSLEGLAVYNEQFF. CDR3 nucleotides: TGTGCCAGCAGCTTGGAAGGACTAGCGGTTTACAATGAGCAGTTCTTC. The complete variable domain, with remaining parts taken from reference TRBV5-6 and TRBJ2-1, reads DAGVTQSPTHLIKTRGQQVTLRCSPKSGHDTVSWYQQALGQGPQFIFQYYEEEERQRGNFPDRFSGHQFPNYSSELNVNALLLGDSALYLCASSLEGLAVYNEQFFGPGTRLTVL.

V usage is TRBV10-3 and J usage is TRBJ1-4, with 8 bases lining up with TRBD1. The CDR3 is 15 amino acids. Looked up from germline, CDR1 is ENHRY and CDR2 is SYGVKD. J gave up 7 bases and V 3 bases, and 7 bases lay outside the gene matches. The CDR3 DNA reads as TGTGCCATCAGTGATGGGAGGGACAGGACTGAAAAACTGTTTTTT. This encodes CAISDGRDRTEKLFF.

The chain links TRBV7-9 to TRBJ2-1, with D maybe TRBD2 (6 bases). Germline loops: CDR1 SEHNR, CDR2 FQNEAQ (reference sequence). With 8 bases removed from V and 8 bases from J, the gap between germline ends came to 19 bases. This CDR3 comprises 14 residues. The CDR3 is CASGLIGGPYEQFF. CDR3 in DNA: TGTGCCAGCGGATTAATCGGAGGGCCGTATGAGCAGTTCTTC.

This clone has a single count. The chain recombines TRBV7-3 with TRBJ2-2; TRBD2 is a possible D gene (5 bases). The CDR3 length is 14 residues. Trimming stripped 4 bases from V and 10 bases from J, with 16 bases between. Germline V gene sequence: CDR1 SGHTA, CDR2 FQGTGA. Here the CDR3 reads CASSSGSGNVELFF. Here the CDR3 DNA reads TGTGCCAGCAGCTCAGGCTCCGGGAATGTGGAGCTGTTTTTT.

The J gene is TRBJ2-5, the V gene TRBV27, with TRBD2 matching 12 bases. J lost 4 bases, V lost 3 bases, and 12 bases had no gene match. The CDR3 runs 18 residues. CDR1 and CDR2 from the germline V gene are MNHEY and SMNVEV (reference sequence). The CDR3 loop reads CASSFSPTSGSRLETQYF. The CDR3 region has the DNA TGTGCCAGCAGTTTCTCCCCGACTAGCGGGAGTAGGTTAGAGACCCAGTACTTC.

The V gene is TRBV7-8, the J gene TRBJ1-5; 9 bases align to TRBD1. Germline values: CDR1 SGHVS, CDR2 FQNEAQ. The CDR3 loop spans 19 amino acids. V shed 5 bases, J shed 0 bases, and the junction held 14 bases outside the gene matches. CDR3 loop: CASSPIYQGTGNSNQPQHF. The DNA of the CDR3 is TGTGCCAGCAGCCCAATCTACCAGGGGACAGGGAATAGCAATCAGCCCCAGCATTTT.

This chain links TRBV7-2 with TRBJ1-1; perhaps TRBD1 as D (5 bases). CDR1 SGHTA and CDR2 FQGNSA come from the germline V gene. This CDR3 has 14 residues. V shed 6 bases and J shed 6 bases, with 17 bases lying between them. CDR3 sequence: CASSLPRRAPEAFF. The DNA of the CDR3 is TGTGCCAGCAGTTTACCTCGCAGGGCCCCTGAAGCTTTCTTT.

The chain links TRBV5-4 to TRBJ2-3; D is unresolved. V dropped 2 bases and J dropped 3 bases, with 10 bases sitting between them. CDR1 and CDR2 from the germline V gene are SGHNT and YYREEE (reference sequence). This CDR3 is 14 amino acids long. CDR3 sequence (DNA): TGTGCCAGCAGCTTTCGTCGGCGGACAGATACGCAGTATTTT. Translated, it gives CASSFRRRTDTQYF.

V gene TRBV30 combines with J gene TRBJ2-3, with D perhaps TRBD2 (6 bases). Per the germline V gene, CDR1 is GTSNPN and CDR2 is SVGIG (reference sequence). The CDR3 has 11 residues. CDR3 residues: CAEGTLDTQYF. DNA for the CDR3: TGTGCGGAGGGAACCTTAGATACGCAGTATTTT. The full variable domain, completed using reference TRBV30 and TRBJ2-3, is SQTIHQWPATLVQPVGSPLSLECTVEGTSNPNLYWYRQAAGRGLQLLFYSVGIGQISSEVPQNLSASRPQDRQFILSSKKLLLSDSGFYLCAEGTLDTQYFGPGTRLTVL.

V usage is TRBV5-1 and J usage is TRBJ2-1; D gene uncertain. This CDR3 contains 14 residues. Germline V CDR1 and CDR2: SGHRS, YFSETQ. The V and J ends lost 2 bases and 5 bases respectively, with 11 bases between them. CDR3: CASSLITYDNEQFF. CDR3 DNA: TGCGCCAGCAGCTTAATTACATACGACAATGAGCAGTTCTTC.

In DNA, the CDR3 is TGTGCCAGCAGCTATTCCCCTGGGACAGTTTTGAATGAGCAGTTCTTC. Translation: CASSYSPGTVLNEQFF. The chain recombines TRBV7-6 with TRBJ2-1; 7 nucleotides align to TRBD1. CDR1 and CDR2 from the germline V gene are SGHVS and FNYEAQ. This CDR3 spans 16 amino acids. Trimming at V came to 4 bases and at J to 7 bases, leaving 13 bases not matched to a gene.

This clone came up a few times. This chain joins TRBV4-1 and TRBJ1-4, with no clear D. This CDR3 is 14 amino acids long. V was pared by 2 bases and J by 3 bases, with 7 bases between. CDR1 is MGHRA, CDR2 YSYEKL, per germline. The CDR3 DNA sequence: TGCGCCAGCAGCCAAAAAGCGTCTAATGAAAAACTGTTTTTT. It is translated as CASSQKASNEKLFF.

The V call is TRBV5-4, the J call TRBJ2-7; 8 bases line up with TRBD1. Germline V gives CDR1 SGHNT, CDR2 YYREEE (reference sequence). The CDR3 totals 14 residues. With 4 bases clipped from V and 4 bases from J, the junction kept 7 bases outside the gene matches. For the CDR3, the DNA is TGTGCCAGCAGCCCCGGGACAGGCTTTTACGAGCAGTACTTC. Amino acids: CASSPGTGFYEQYF.

The chain joins TRBV6-6 to TRBJ2-2, with 8 bases aligning to TRBD2. The CDR3 has 16 amino acids. CDR1 is MNHNY, CDR2 SVGAGI, per germline (reference sequence). The V gene end was trimmed by 6 bases and the J gene end by 1 base; junction bases not matched to a gene: 7. CDR3 loop: CASRSTSGENTGELFF. The CDR3, as DNA: TGTGCCAGCAGAAGCACTAGCGGAGAGAACACCGGGGAGCTGTTTTTT.

V usage is TRBV27 and J usage is TRBJ2-3, with a tentative D call TRBD1 (6 bases). The CDR3 totals 15 residues. The germline V gene encodes CDR1 MNHEY and CDR2 SMNVEV (reference sequence). The V gene lost 2 bases and the J gene lost 3 bases, with 12 bases spanning the gap. The CDR3 bases are TGTGCCAGCAGTTTACAGGCAGGGGAGACAGATACGCAGTATTTT. Encoded protein: CASSLQAGETDTQYF.

This clone has just a few counts. The rearrangement uses TRBV7-8 and TRBJ1-6; D is unresolved. Trimming stripped 0 bases from V and 8 bases from J, with 11 bases between. The germline gives CDR1 SGHVS, CDR2 FQNEAQ. CDR3 length equals 15 residues. The CDR3 sequence is CASSLAASRYSPLHF. Here the CDR3 DNA reads TGTGCCAGCAGCTTAGCGGCTAGTCGGTATTCACCCCTCCACTTT.

The V gene is TRBV10-2, the J gene TRBJ2-7, with TRBD2 as a possible D gene (5 bases). There are 14 residues in the CDR3. Germline assignment: CDR1 WSHSY and CDR2 SAAADI. Trimming removed 2 bases at V and 3 bases at J, with 11 bases between. Here the CDR3 DNA reads TGCGCCAGCAGTGAGAGCGGCCCGATCTACGAGCAGTACTTC. It codes for CASSESGPIYEQYF.

J is TRBJ1-5 and V is TRBV7-2; TRBD1 agrees at 9 bases. The CDR3 covers 13 residues. Looked up from germline, CDR1 is SGHTA and CDR2 is FQGNSA. V was clipped by 1 base and J by 8 bases; unmatched bases: 0. CDR3 protein: CASSLGQGEPQHF. The CDR3 coding sequence is TGTGCCAGCAGCTTAGGACAGGGGGAGCCCCAGCATTTT.

The chain recombines TRBV5-1 with TRBJ2-1; 8 bases map to TRBD1. Germline V gene sequence: CDR1 SGHRS, CDR2 YFSETQ. Germline trimming cut 1 base from V and 3 bases from J; bases unmatched to any gene: 6. This CDR3 is 16 amino acids long. DNA for the CDR3: TGCGCCAGCAGCTTGATAACAGGGGGGAACTACAATGAGCAGTTCTTC. Translation gives CASSLITGGNYNEQFF.

The count of this clone is one. Other nucleotide sequences in the sample specify the same CDR3. This sequence joins TRBV6-5 and TRBJ2-5; TRBD1 aligns across 8 bases. Trimming removed 9 bases from V and 4 bases from J; junction bases left unmatched: 7. The CDR3 is 13 residues long. The germline V gene encodes CDR1 MNHEY and CDR2 SVGAGI. The CDR3: CASRGQGGETQYF. The DNA of the CDR3 is TGTGCCAGTAGAGGACAGGGAGGAGAGACCCAGTACTTC.

The chain has TRBV10-2 and TRBJ1-4, with a tentative D call TRBD1 (6 bases). This CDR3 spans 13 amino acids. The germline V gene has CDR1 WSHSY and CDR2 SAAADI. Trimming cost V 2 bases and J 8 bases, with 9 bases left between them. CDR3 region: CASSETGREKLFF. The CDR3 nucleotides are TGCGCCAGCAGTGAGACAGGGCGGGAAAAACTGTTTTTT.